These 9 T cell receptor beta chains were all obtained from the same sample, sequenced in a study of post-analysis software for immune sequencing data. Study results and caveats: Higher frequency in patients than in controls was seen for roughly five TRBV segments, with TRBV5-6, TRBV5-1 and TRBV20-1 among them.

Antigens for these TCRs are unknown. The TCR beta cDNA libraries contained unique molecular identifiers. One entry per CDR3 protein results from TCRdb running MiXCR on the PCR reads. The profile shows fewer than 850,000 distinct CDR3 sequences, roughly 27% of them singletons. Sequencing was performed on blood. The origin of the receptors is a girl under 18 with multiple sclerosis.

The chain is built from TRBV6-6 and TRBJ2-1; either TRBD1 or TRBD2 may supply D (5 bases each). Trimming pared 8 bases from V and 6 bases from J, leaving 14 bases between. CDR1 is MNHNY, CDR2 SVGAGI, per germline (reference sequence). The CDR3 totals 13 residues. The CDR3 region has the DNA TGTGCCAGCGGGGACCGGGCCGTCAATGAGCAGTTCTTC. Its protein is CASGDRAVNEQFF.

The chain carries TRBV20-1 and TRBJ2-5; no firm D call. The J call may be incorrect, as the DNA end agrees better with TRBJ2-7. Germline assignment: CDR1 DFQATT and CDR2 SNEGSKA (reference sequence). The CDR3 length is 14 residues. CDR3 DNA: TGCAGTGCGGACGGCTTAGCCGAACCCTACGAGCAGTACTTC. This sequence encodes CSADGLAEPYEQYF.

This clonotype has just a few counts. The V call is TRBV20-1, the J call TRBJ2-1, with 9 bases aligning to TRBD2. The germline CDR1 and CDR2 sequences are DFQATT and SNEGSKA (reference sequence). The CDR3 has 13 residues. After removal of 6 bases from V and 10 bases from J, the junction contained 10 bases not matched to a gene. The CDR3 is CSALNRTSGEQFF. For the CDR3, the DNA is TGCAGTGCCCTAAACCGAACTAGCGGGGAGCAGTTCTTC.

In nucleotides, the CDR3 is TGTGCCAGCAGTTTAGAAGCAGGGGGTCCCTACGAGCAGTACTTC. Protein: CASSLEAGGPYEQYF. The chain recombines TRBV12-3 or TRBV12-4 with TRBJ2-7, with TRBD1 matching over 7 bases. The trim removed 1 base at V and 2 bases at J, leaving 5 bases unmatched. CDR3 length: 15 residues.

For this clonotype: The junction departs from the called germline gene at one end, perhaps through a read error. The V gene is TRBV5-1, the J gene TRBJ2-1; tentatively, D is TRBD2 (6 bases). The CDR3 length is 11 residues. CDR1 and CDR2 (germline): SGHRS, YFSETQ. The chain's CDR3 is CASSQRDEQFF. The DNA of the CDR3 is TGTGCCAGCAGTCAGCGGGATGAGCAGTTCTTC.

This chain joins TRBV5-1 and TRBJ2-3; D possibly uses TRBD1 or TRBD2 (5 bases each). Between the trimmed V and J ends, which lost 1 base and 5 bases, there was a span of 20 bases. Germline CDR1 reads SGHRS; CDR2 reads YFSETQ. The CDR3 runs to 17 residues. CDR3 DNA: TGCGCCAGCAGCTTGTTTTCCCCGAGGGGTCGGGGAGATACGCAGTATTTT. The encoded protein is CASSLFSPRGRGDTQYF.

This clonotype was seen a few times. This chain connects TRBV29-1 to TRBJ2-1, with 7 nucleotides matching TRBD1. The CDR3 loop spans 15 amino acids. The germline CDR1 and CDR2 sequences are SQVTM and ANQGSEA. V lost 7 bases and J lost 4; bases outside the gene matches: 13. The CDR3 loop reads CSAVFDRDHYNEQFF. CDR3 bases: TGCAGCGCCGTTTTTGACAGGGACCATTACAATGAGCAGTTCTTC.

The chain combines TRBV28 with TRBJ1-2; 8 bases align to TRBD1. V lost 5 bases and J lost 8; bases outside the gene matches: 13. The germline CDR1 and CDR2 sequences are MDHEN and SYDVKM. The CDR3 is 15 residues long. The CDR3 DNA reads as TGTGCCAGCAGTCCCCAGGACAGGGTATGGGAAGGCTACACCTTC. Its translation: CASSPQDRVWEGYTF.

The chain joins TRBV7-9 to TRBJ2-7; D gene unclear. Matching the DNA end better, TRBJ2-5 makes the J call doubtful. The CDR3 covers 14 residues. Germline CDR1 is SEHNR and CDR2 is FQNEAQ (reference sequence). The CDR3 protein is CASSFGRLRETQYF. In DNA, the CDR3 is TGTGCCAGCAGCTTCGGGCGTTTACGGGAGACCCAGTACTTC.